The source of this TCR beta chain is a study of blood T cell repertoires in COVID-19. Study details: Specimens from acute and convalescent COVID-19 originated in the United States, Italy and Spain.

Original analysis: Cell counts per sample came from amplifying reference gene primers. Method: immunoSEQ multiplex PCR; TCRdb's copy keeps in-frame clones and lacks some. V, J and clone size were drawn from that table, and D and trimming were deduced from the DNA. Among tens of thousands of clones listed, 90% were seen once. This CDR3 has 17 residues. V lost 5 bases and J 0 bases, leaving 18 bases between the germline ends. Germline CDR1 reads SGHTA; CDR2 reads FQGNSA. Input material: peripheral blood. The source of this sequence is a man in his 60s with acute or convalescent COVID-19. V gene TRBV7-2 combines with J gene TRBJ2-3; a weak D match, TRBD2 (6 bases). CDR3 DNA: TGTGCCAGCAGCGCCCGCTTGGCGGGATATAGCACAGATACGCAGTATTTT. Translating it yields CASSARLAGYSTDTQYF.